The 31 T cell receptor beta chains in this list originate from one sample, sequenced in a study of cytomegalovirus exposure and HLA in healthy donors. Researchers ran the PCR with 60 Vbeta and 13 Jbeta primers. The data were produced by immunoSEQ multiplex PCR, yet TCRdb's version contains in-frame clones alone and is incomplete. This sample has about 180,000 clones, with 70% to 85% found just once. Sequencing input: PBMCs. The receptors derive from a human donor in good health.

J is TRBJ1-1 and V is TRBV5-1, with TRBD1 identical over 7 bases. The CDR3 runs 13 residues. The ends lost 7 bases at V and 4 bases at J; junction bases unmatched: 7. Germline values: CDR1 SGHRS, CDR2 YFSETQ. CDR3 sequence reads: CASAWDSATEAFF. The CDR3 DNA reads TGCGCCAGCGCCTGGGACAGTGCCACTGAAGCTTTCTTT.

The rearrangement uses TRBV15 and TRBJ1-1; the D gene is possibly TRBD1 (5 bases). Germline V gene data show CDR1 as LNHNV and CDR2 as YYDKDF (reference sequence). The CDR3 length is 16 residues. Trimming pared 0 bases from V and 7 bases from J, leaving 18 bases between. The CDR3 loop is CATSRDRGTSYGEAFF. CDR3 nucleotides: TGTGCCACCAGCAGAGATCGCGGGACGTCCTATGGTGAAGCTTTCTTT. The complete variable domain, with remaining parts taken from reference TRBV15 and TRBJ1-1, reads DAMVIQNPRYQVTQFGKPVTLSCSQTLNHNVMYWYQQKSSQAPKLLFHYYDKDFNNEADTPDNFQSRRPNTSFCFLDIRSPGLGDTAMYLCATSRDRGTSYGEAFFGQGTRLTVV.

The CDR3 region has the DNA TGCGCCAGCAGCCAAATACTCCAGGGGGTAGTCGACAATGAGCAGTTCTTC. Residues: CASSQILQGVVDNEQFF. The chain is built from TRBV4-1 and TRBJ2-1; TRBD1 matches at 7 bases. V lost 2 bases, J lost 5 bases, and 12 bases stayed unmatched. CDR1 and CDR2 (germline): MGHRA, YSYEKL. The CDR3 covers 17 residues.

The chain joins TRBV28 to TRBJ2-7; a weak D match, TRBD2 (8 bases). Germline-derived CDR1 and CDR2 are MDHEN and SYDVKM. Trimming removed 5 bases at V and 7 bases at J, with 15 bases between. There are 13 residues in the CDR3. The chain's CDR3 is CASSVAGGQEQYF. In nucleotides, the CDR3 is TGTGCCAGCAGTGTGGCGGGGGGACAGGAGCAGTACTTC.

The J gene is TRBJ1-2, the V gene TRBV11-1, with 7 bases fitting TRBD1. This CDR3 contains 14 residues. V lost 3 bases and J lost 6; bases outside the gene matches: 7. Germline CDR1 and CDR2: SGHAT and FQDESV (reference sequence). The DNA for the CDR3 is TGTGCCAGCAGCTTCCTAGGGGGCGTAAATGGCTACACCTTC. Translating gives CASSFLGGVNGYTF.

The chain uses TRBV7-9 and TRBJ2-2; the match to TRBD2 covers 14 bases. The germline CDR1 and CDR2 sequences are SEHNR and FQNEAQ (reference sequence). The CDR3 has 15 residues. The junction had 1 base not matched to a gene; V was cut back by 4 bases and J by 6 bases. CDR3 DNA sequence: TGTGCCAGCAGCTCGGGACTAGCGGGAGCCGGGGAGCTGTTTTTT. Residues: CASSSGLAGAGELFF.

This clone showed up just a few times. The chain carries TRBV6-5 and TRBJ2-7; D possibly corresponds to TRBD1 (5 bases). This CDR3 is built from 13 residues. The V gene's germline CDR1 is MNHEY and CDR2 SVGAGI. The germline V and J ends were trimmed by 2 bases and 6 bases, with 11 bases remaining between them. In DNA, the CDR3 is TGTGCCAGCAGTTACGGTCAGGGTGGCGAGCAGTACTTC. Its translation: CASSYGQGGEQYF.

The gene calls are TRBV2 and TRBJ2-7; TRBD1 is a possible D gene (6 bases). The CDR3 runs 15 residues. Deletions cut 5 bases from V and 2 bases from J, with 16 bases between. Germline V CDR1 and CDR2: SNHLY, FYNNEI. The CDR3 nucleotides are TGTGCCAGCAGTCCTAAAGACAGGAACCCCTACGAGCAGTACTTC. This codes for CASSPKDRNPYEQYF.

The chain is built from TRBV7-3 and TRBJ1-6, with D perhaps TRBD1 (5 bases). Germline V gene lookup returns CDR1 SGHTA and CDR2 FQGTGA. The CDR3 spans 14 residues. V was shortened by 1 base and J by 5 bases, with 6 bases between the two germline ends. CDR3 sequence: CASSLSRDNSPLHF. CDR3 bases: TGTGCCAGCAGCTTAAGCAGGGATAATTCACCCCTCCACTTT.

The CDR3 nucleotides read TGTGCCAGCAGCGTAGTGTCTAGCGGGGACAATGAGCAGTTCTTC. Translated, it gives CASSVVSSGDNEQFF. The V gene is TRBV9, the J gene TRBJ2-1, with 9 bases lining up with TRBD2. The germline gives CDR1 SGDLS, CDR2 YYNGEE. CDR3 length: 15 amino acids. The V gene end was trimmed by 0 bases and the J gene end by 5 bases; junction bases not matched to a gene: 3. Based on the CDR3 plus reference TRBV9 and TRBJ2-1, the full variable domain is DSGVTQTPKHLITATGQRVTLRCSPRSGDLSVYWYQQSLDQGLQFLIQYYNGEERAKGNILERFSAQQFPDLHSELNLSSLELGDSALYFCASSVVSSGDNEQFFGPGTRLTVL.

The chain joins TRBV18 to TRBJ1-2, with D tentatively TRBD1 (5 bases). V lost 5 bases, J lost 0 bases, and 13 bases lay in between. This CDR3 has 15 residues. Germline-derived CDR1 and CDR2 are KGHSH and LQKENI. CDR3 sequence: CASSSSTESNYGYTF. The DNA of the CDR3 is TGTGCCAGCTCATCTTCGACAGAGTCTAACTATGGCTACACCTTC.

The chain uses TRBV7-3 and TRBJ1-1; 9 bases are shared with TRBD1. The germline V gene encodes CDR1 SGHTA and CDR2 FQGTGA. The CDR3 contains 14 residues. V was clipped by 5 bases and J by 3 bases; unmatched bases: 4. For the CDR3, the DNA is TGTGCCAGCAGCCTTAGGACAGGGGACACTGAAGCTTTCTTT. This gives the protein CASSLRTGDTEAFF.

The chain uses TRBV14 and TRBJ2-3, with D perhaps TRBD2 (5 bases). Trimming shortened V by 0 bases and J by 0 bases, and 16 bases separated the two germline ends. Germline values: CDR1 SGHDN, CDR2 FVKESK. The length of the CDR3 is 18 residues. CDR3 nucleotide sequence: TGTGCCAGCAGCCAAGAGAGGGTGGAGGAAACTAGCACAGATACGCAGTATTTT. This encodes CASSQERVEETSTDTQYF.

The V and J genes are TRBV30 and TRBJ1-1; the D is unclear. Trimming pared 2 bases from V and 1 base from J, leaving 20 bases between. This CDR3 region has 17 residues. Germline assignment: CDR1 GTSNPN and CDR2 SVGIG (reference sequence). CDR3 region: CAWSRGRVPRGNTEAFF. CDR3 in DNA: TGTGCCTGGAGTCGAGGAAGGGTGCCGCGGGGGAACACTGAAGCTTTCTTT.

V usage is TRBV6-5 and J usage is TRBJ2-1; TRBD2 matches 9 bases. The CDR3 runs 15 residues. V trimming: 6 bases; J trimming: 8 bases; junction bases outside the gene matches: 11. CDR1 is MNHEY, CDR2 SVGAGI, per germline. The CDR3 sequence is CASSLGTSWFDEQFF. Written as DNA, the CDR3 is TGTGCCAGCAGCCTTGGGACTAGCTGGTTCGATGAGCAGTTCTTC.

This chain uses TRBV19 with TRBJ2-7; D perhaps matches TRBD1 (5 bases). CDR3 length equals 13 residues. V was shortened by 6 bases and J by 1 base, with 10 bases between the two germline ends. Germline loops: CDR1 LNHDA, CDR2 SQIVND (reference sequence). The DNA of the CDR3 is TGTGCCAGTAGAAGGGGCTTATCCTACGAGCAGTACTTC. It codes for CASRRGLSYEQYF.

The chain combines TRBV11-2 with TRBJ1-4; no clear D. V was pared by 7 bases and J by 5 bases, with 17 bases between. Germline assignment: CDR1 SGHAT and CDR2 FQNNGV. The CDR3 covers 15 residues. Here the CDR3 reads CASTSSLGDNEKLFF. For the CDR3, the DNA is TGTGCCAGCACCTCCAGCCTAGGCGACAATGAAAAACTGTTTTTT.

The chain links TRBV10-1 to TRBJ1-1, with TRBD1 as a possible D gene (5 bases). This CDR3 region has 12 residues. Trimming shortened V by 3 bases and J by 11 bases, and 13 bases separated the two germline ends. CDR1 is WNHNN and CDR2 is SYGVQD in the germline V gene (reference sequence). CDR3 amino acids: CASSDLGREAFF. The CDR3 nucleotides read TGCGCCAGCAGTGACTTGGGACGGGAGGCTTTCTTT.

CDR3 DNA: TGTGCCAGCAGCTTAGTGGGCAGGGCAAACACCATATATTTT. This encodes CASSLVGRANTIYF. The rearrangement links TRBV7-2 to TRBJ1-3; a weak D match, TRBD1 (5 bases). Per germline, CDR1 SGHTA and CDR2 FQGNSA. The CDR3 length is 14 residues. V dropped 1 base and J dropped 6 bases, with 10 bases sitting between them.

V gene TRBV30 combines with J gene TRBJ1-1; 8 bases are a match to TRBD1. Trimming removed 5 bases from V and 0 bases from J; junction bases left unmatched: 11. Germline V gene data show CDR1 as GTSNPN and CDR2 as SVGIG (reference sequence). This CDR3 is 16 amino acids long. CDR3 DNA sequence: TGTGCCTGGGACAGGGGCAGGTACATAGTGAACACTGAAGCTTTCTTT. This codes for CAWDRGRYIVNTEAFF.

This clone has a single count. The chain couples TRBV2 to TRBJ2-7; the match to TRBD1 covers 10 bases. There are 14 residues in the CDR3. V gave up 7 bases and J gave up 5 bases; unmatched junction bases: 8. CDR1 and CDR2 from the germline V gene are SNHLY and FYNNEI. The CDR3 DNA follows: TGTGCCAGCAACGCCGGGACAGGGGCAAACGAGCAGTACTTC. Translated: CASNAGTGANEQYF.

The gene calls are TRBV2 and TRBJ1-2; the D is unclear. Per the germline V gene, CDR1 is SNHLY and CDR2 is FYNNEI. The CDR3 is 14 amino acids. V dropped 0 bases and J dropped 7 bases, with 12 bases sitting between them. The CDR3 region has the DNA TGTGCCAGCAGTGAAGCGAATCCGGCGGCTGGCTACACCTTC. Translating it yields CASSEANPAAGYTF.

This chain uses TRBV2 with TRBJ1-4, with D uncertain. V lost 8 bases and J lost 8, with 18 bases in between. Germline CDR1 and CDR2: SNHLY and FYNNEI. The CDR3 consists of 14 residues. The CDR3 sequence is CASLLGDNREKLFF. The CDR3, as DNA: TGTGCCAGCTTGTTGGGCGACAACCGGGAAAAACTGTTTTTT.

This sequence joins TRBV19 and TRBJ2-3; D is possibly TRBD1 (5 bases). The V gene's germline CDR1 is LNHDA and CDR2 SQIVND (reference sequence). Deletions cut 4 bases from V and 2 bases from J, with 13 bases between. This CDR3 has 15 residues. The CDR3 loop is CASSTDNQYTDTQYF. The CDR3 DNA reads TGTGCCAGTAGTACGGACAATCAATACACAGATACGCAGTATTTT.

The chain employs TRBV29-1 and TRBJ2-1; D ambiguous. Trimming took off 7 bases at V and 7 bases at J, with 11 bases between the two ends. Looked up from germline, CDR1 is SQVTM and CDR2 is ANQGSEA. The CDR3 is 11 amino acids. DNA for the CDR3: TGCAGCGGGGCCGTACGAAATGAGCAGTTCTTC. Translating it yields CSGAVRNEQFF.

V is TRBV23-1 and J is TRBJ1-2; D may be TRBD1 (6 bases). TRBV23-1 falls under the ORF class, with uncertain function. The ends were cut back, 6 bases at V and 4 bases at J, with 18 bases in the middle. This CDR3 contains 15 residues. The CDR3 loop is CASRDRSRTFYGYTF. CDR3 sequence (DNA): TGCGCCAGCAGGGACAGAAGCAGGACATTCTATGGCTACACCTTC.

A word on this clone: One end of the junction is discordant with germline, which a read error may explain. The chain employs TRBV7-7 and TRBJ2-7; 8 nucleotides align to TRBD1. Germline values: CDR1 SSHAT, CDR2 FNYEAQ (reference sequence). The CDR3 is 15 amino acids. CDR3 DNA sequence: TGTGCTAGCAGCTCCGGACAGGGAGGTCAATCCGAGCAGTACTTC. Translating gives CASSSGQGGQSEQYF.

Here the CDR3 reads CASSYSRGLQNYGYTF. For the CDR3, the DNA is TGTGCCAGCAGTTACTCTAGGGGGCTTCAGAACTATGGCTACACCTTC. The V and J genes are TRBV6-5 and TRBJ1-2; TRBD1 aligns across 7 bases. This CDR3 has 16 residues. V gave up 0 bases and J gave up 2 bases; unmatched junction bases: 6. Germline V gene data show CDR1 as MNHEY and CDR2 as SVGAGI.

The rearrangement joins TRBV4-1 to TRBJ1-1, with D possibly matching TRBD1 (5 bases). Looked up from germline, CDR1 is MGHRA and CDR2 is YSYEKL. The CDR3 is 13 residues long. Trimming stripped 1 base from V and 11 bases from J, with 14 bases between. The CDR3 nucleotides read TGCGCCAGCAGCCAAGTTGGGGCAGGGTTTGCTTTCTTT. This sequence encodes CASSQVGAGFAFF.

This clone was picked up a small number of times. V is TRBV5-1 and J is TRBJ1-4; maybe TRBD1 (6 bases). Germline V gene data show CDR1 as SGHRS and CDR2 as YFSETQ. The CDR3 totals 14 residues. The ends were cut back, 1 base at V and 6 bases at J, with 10 bases in the middle. The CDR3 is CASSLTGKYEKLFF. As DNA, the CDR3 is TGCGCCAGCAGCTTGACAGGGAAATATGAAAAACTGTTTTTT.

A note on this clone: One end of the junction fails to match germline, which may point to a read error. This rearrangement joins TRBV7-7 to TRBJ2-2, with a weak D call TRBD1 (5 bases). CDR3 length: 13 residues. Germline V gene lookup returns CDR1 SSHAT and CDR2 FNYEAQ (reference sequence). The CDR3 reads CASSLGQTGELFF. In nucleotides, the CDR3 is TGTGCTAGCAGCTTGGGGCAGACCGGGGAGCTGTTTTTT.